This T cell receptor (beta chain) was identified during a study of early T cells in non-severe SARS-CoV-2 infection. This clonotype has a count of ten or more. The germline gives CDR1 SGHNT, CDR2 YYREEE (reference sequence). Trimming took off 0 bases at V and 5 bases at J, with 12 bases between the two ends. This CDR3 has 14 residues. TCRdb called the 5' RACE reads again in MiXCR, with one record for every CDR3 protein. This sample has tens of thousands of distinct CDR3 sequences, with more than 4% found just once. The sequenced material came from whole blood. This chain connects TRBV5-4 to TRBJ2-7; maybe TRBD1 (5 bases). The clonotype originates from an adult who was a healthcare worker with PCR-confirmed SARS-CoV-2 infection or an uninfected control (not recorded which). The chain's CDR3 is CASSLELGAHEQYF. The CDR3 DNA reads TGTGCCAGCAGCTTGGAGCTAGGGGCCCACGAGCAGTACTTC.